One and the same sample provided the 3 T cell receptor beta chains below, sequenced in a study of blood T cell repertoires in COVID-19. Generated by immunoSEQ multiplex PCR, the TCRdb table keeps only in-frame clones and is missing some. Among a few hundred thousand clones listed, approximately 87% were seen once. Sequences were obtained from peripheral blood. These receptors were obtained from a woman aged 25-40 years with COVID-19, enrolled during active disease.

The genes are TRBV7-3 and TRBJ2-2, with 8 bases aligning to TRBD2. V was clipped by 7 bases and J by 3 bases; unmatched bases: 4. The germline gives CDR1 SGHTA, CDR2 FQGTGA. The CDR3 runs to 14 residues. CDR3 sequence (DNA): TGTGCCAGCACCCGGGGGGGGGACACCGGGGAGCTGTTTTTT. It translates to CASTRGGDTGELFF.

V is TRBV30 and J is TRBJ1-2; 9 nucleotides match TRBD1. The length of the CDR3 is 15 residues. V shed 0 bases and J 8 bases; nucleotides not matched to a gene: 10. CDR1 is GTSNPN and CDR2 is SVGIG in the germline V gene (reference sequence). The DNA for the CDR3 is TGTGCCTGGAGTGTCCTTGCGGACAGGGGAGGCGGCTACACCTTC. Translating gives CAWSVLADRGGGYTF.

This clone was counted once. CDR3 nucleotides: TGTGCCATCAGTGGGGAGGAGAACACTGAAGCTTTCTTT. As protein: CAISGEENTEAFF. The chain uses TRBV10-3 and TRBJ1-1; D is unclear. Germline lookup yields CDR1 ENHRY and CDR2 SYGVKD. Trimming left V 4 bases short and J 1 base short, with 7 bases between. The CDR3 totals 13 residues.